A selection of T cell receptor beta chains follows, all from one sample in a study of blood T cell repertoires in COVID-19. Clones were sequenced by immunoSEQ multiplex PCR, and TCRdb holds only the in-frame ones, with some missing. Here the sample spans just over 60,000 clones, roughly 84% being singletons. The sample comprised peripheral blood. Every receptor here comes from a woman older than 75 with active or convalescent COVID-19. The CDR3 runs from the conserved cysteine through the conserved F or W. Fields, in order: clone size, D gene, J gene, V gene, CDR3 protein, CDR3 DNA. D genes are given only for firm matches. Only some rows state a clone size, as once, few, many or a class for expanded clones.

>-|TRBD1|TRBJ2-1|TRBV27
CASSLDRGDNEQFF
TGTGCCAGCAGTTTAGACAGGGGGGACAATGAGCAGTTCTTC
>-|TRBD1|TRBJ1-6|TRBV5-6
CASSLGQGNSPLHF
TGTGCCAGCAGCTTGGGACAGGGGAATTCACCCCTCCACTTT
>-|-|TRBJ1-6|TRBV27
CASSSTGGASSYNSPLHF
TGTGCCAGCAGTTCCACCGGGGGGGCGAGCTCCTATAATTCACCCCTCCACTTT
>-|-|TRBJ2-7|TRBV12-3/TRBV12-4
CASRPSPAYEQYF
TGTGCCAGCAGACCTTCTCCAGCCTACGAGCAGTACTTC
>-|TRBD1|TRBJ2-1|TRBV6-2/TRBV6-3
CASSYPAGGDYNEQFF
TGTGCCAGCAGTTACCCAGCAGGGGGAGACTACAATGAGCAGTTCTTC
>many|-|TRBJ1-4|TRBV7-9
CASSLALGEDEKLFF
TGTGCCAGCAGCTTGGCGTTAGGGGAGGATGAAAAACTGTTTTTT
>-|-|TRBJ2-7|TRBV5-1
CASSLAAAGEGNEQYF
TGCGCCAGCAGCTTGGCCGCGGCAGGGGAGGGGAACGAGCAGTACTTC
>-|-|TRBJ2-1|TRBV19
CASSSGAQPRYEQFF
TGTGCCAGTAGTTCAGGGGCCCAACCACGGTATGAGCAGTTCTTC
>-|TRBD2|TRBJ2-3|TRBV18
CASSPYSGGAGNTQYF
TGTGCCAGCTCACCCTATAGCGGGGGGGCCGGGAATACGCAGTATTTT
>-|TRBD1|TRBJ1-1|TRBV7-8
CASSLATGYTEAFF
TGTGCCAGCAGCTTAGCGACAGGGTACACTGAAGCTTTCTTT
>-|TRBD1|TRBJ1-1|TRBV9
CASSSTGTDNTEAFF
TGTGCCAGCAGCTCAACCGGGACAGATAACACTGAAGCTTTCTTT
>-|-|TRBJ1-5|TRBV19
CASSIRQEPQHF
TGTGCCAGTAGTATTAGGCAGGAGCCCCAGCATTTT
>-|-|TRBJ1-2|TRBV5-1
CASSMEAAGGYTF
TGCGCCAGCAGCATGGAAGCCGCGGGAGGCTACACCTTC
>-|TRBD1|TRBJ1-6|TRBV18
CASSPGGQGSPLHF
TGTGCCAGCTCACCGGGGGGACAGGGATCACCCCTCCACTTT
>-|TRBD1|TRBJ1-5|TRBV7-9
CASSLGDRGAYNQPQHF
TGTGCCAGCAGCTTAGGGGACAGGGGCGCTTACAATCAGCCCCAGCATTTT
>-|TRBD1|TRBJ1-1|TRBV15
CATSRDNRQGDEAFF
TGTGCCACCAGCAGAGATAATCGACAGGGGGATGAAGCTTTCTTT